This is a list of T cell receptor beta chains from one sample in a study of T cell changes during pregnancy in multiple sclerosis. Here immunoSEQ multiplex PCR was the method, and the copy in TCRdb shows in-frame clones only, minus some. The data hold 50,000 to 75,000 clones, with around 92% observed a single time. The sequenced sample was peripheral blood, obtained after pregnancy. The receptors originated from a female donor in good health, enrolled as a control in a pregnancy study. The CDR3 runs from the conserved cysteine through the conserved F or W. A D gene is named only where the DNA matches it firmly. Clone sizes are given selectively: once, few, many, or a class where the clone is expanded.

j_gene: TRBJ2-2; v_gene: TRBV19; d_gene: .; abundance: .; CDR3aa: CASSILFGELFF; CDR3nt: TGTGCCAGTAGTATTTTATTCGGGGAGCTGTTTTTT
j_gene: TRBJ2-2; v_gene: TRBV4-3; d_gene: TRBD1; abundance: .; CDR3aa: CASSLRTGGTGELFF; CDR3nt: TGCGCCAGCAGCCTGAGGACAGGGGGGACCGGGGAGCTGTTTTTT
j_gene: TRBJ1-5; v_gene: TRBV2; d_gene: .; abundance: .; CDR3aa: CASSSRDQPQHF; CDR3nt: TGTGCCAGCTCTAGCCGGGATCAGCCCCAGCATTTT
j_gene: TRBJ1-3; v_gene: TRBV7-2; d_gene: TRBD1; abundance: .; CDR3aa: CASSLVSGTAGNTIYF; CDR3nt: TGTGCCAGCAGCTTAGTTTCCGGGACAGCCGGAAACACCATATATTTT
j_gene: TRBJ1-5; v_gene: TRBV10-3; d_gene: TRBD1; abundance: once; CDR3aa: CAISENRGTAQPQHF; CDR3nt: TGTGCCATCAGTGAAAACAGGGGAACAGCCCAGCCCCAGCATTTT
j_gene: TRBJ2-1; v_gene: TRBV5-1; d_gene: TRBD1; abundance: once; CDR3aa: CASSSSGTGYNEQFF; CDR3nt: TGCGCCAGCAGCTCATCCGGGACAGGGTACAATGAGCAGTTCTTC
j_gene: TRBJ2-2; v_gene: TRBV19; d_gene: .; abundance: .; CDR3aa: CASSIGQVVNTGELFF; CDR3nt: TGTGCCAGTAGTATAGGACAGGTCGTAAACACCGGGGAGCTGTTTTTT
j_gene: TRBJ2-2; v_gene: TRBV9; d_gene: TRBD1; abundance: few; CDR3aa: CASSVGQGNTGELFF; CDR3nt: TGTGCCAGCAGCGTGGGACAGGGAAACACCGGGGAGCTGTTTTTT
j_gene: TRBJ1-1; v_gene: TRBV11-2; d_gene: .; abundance: .; CDR3aa: CASSFGQTTNTEAFF; CDR3nt: TGTGCCAGCAGCTTCGGACAGACAACCAACACTGAAGCTTTCTTT
j_gene: TRBJ1-2; v_gene: TRBV7-9; d_gene: .; abundance: .; CDR3aa: CASSLALAGTHYGHRF; CDR3nt: TGTGCCAGCAGCTTAGCCTTGGCGGGGACCCACTATGGCCATCGCTTC
j_gene: TRBJ2-5; v_gene: TRBV19; d_gene: TRBD2; abundance: .; CDR3aa: CASSSSGGVQETQYF; CDR3nt: TGTGCCAGTAGCTCTAGCGGGGGGGTCCAAGAGACCCAGTACTTC
j_gene: TRBJ1-4; v_gene: TRBV4-2; d_gene: .; abundance: .; CDR3aa: CASSPSVELFF; CDR3nt: TGTGCCAGCAGCCCCTCAGTGGAACTGTTTTTT
j_gene: TRBJ1-1; v_gene: TRBV11-3; d_gene: .; abundance: .; CDR3aa: CASSLMGRNTEAFF; CDR3nt: TGTGCCAGCAGCTTAATGGGGAGGAACACTGAAGCTTTCTTT
j_gene: TRBJ1-5; v_gene: TRBV27; d_gene: .; abundance: .; CDR3aa: CASSLRGNQPQHF; CDR3nt: TGTGCCAGCAGTTTACGGGGTAATCAGCCCCAGCATTTT
j_gene: TRBJ1-1; v_gene: TRBV9; d_gene: TRBD1; abundance: .; CDR3aa: CASSARPGTGHEAFF; CDR3nt: TGTGCCAGCAGCGCTAGACCGGGGACAGGGCACGAAGCTTTCTTT
j_gene: TRBJ2-1; v_gene: TRBV10-3; d_gene: .; abundance: .; CDR3aa: CAISAGTRGGREQFF; CDR3nt: TGTGCCATCAGCGCCGGGACAAGGGGCGGTCGTGAGCAGTTCTTC
j_gene: TRBJ1-2; v_gene: TRBV19; d_gene: .; abundance: .; CDR3aa: CASSGRDISGYTF; CDR3nt: TGTGCCAGTAGTGGCAGGGATATAAGTGGCTACACCTTC
j_gene: TRBJ2-2; v_gene: TRBV2; d_gene: .; abundance: .; CDR3aa: CASSWQGSTGELFF; CDR3nt: TGTGCCAGCAGCTGGCAGGGGTCCACCGGGGAGCTGTTTTTT
j_gene: TRBJ1-2; v_gene: TRBV15; d_gene: .; abundance: .; CDR3aa: CATSTSLEGLSGYTF; CDR3nt: TGTGCCACCAGCACATCCTTGGAGGGGCTGAGTGGCTACACCTTC
j_gene: TRBJ2-5; v_gene: TRBV5-4; d_gene: TRBD2; abundance: .; CDR3aa: CASSWGLAGEGETQYF; CDR3nt: TGTGCCAGCAGCTGGGGACTAGCGGGGGAAGGGGAGACCCAGTACTTC
j_gene: TRBJ1-2; v_gene: TRBV6-6; d_gene: .; abundance: once; CDR3aa: CASSTGANYGYTF; CDR3nt: TGTGCCAGCAGTACCGGAGCTAACTATGGCTACACCTTC
j_gene: TRBJ2-7; v_gene: TRBV27; d_gene: .; abundance: .; CDR3aa: CASSSIRSSGEQYF; CDR3nt: TGTGCCAGCAGTTCGATCAGATCTAGTGGCGAGCAGTACTTC
j_gene: TRBJ1-2; v_gene: TRBV11-2; d_gene: TRBD1; abundance: .; CDR3aa: CASSSIRRYTGEFGYTF; CDR3nt: TGTGCCAGCAGCTCCATCAGGCGATATACAGGGGAATTTGGCTACACCTTC
j_gene: TRBJ1-3; v_gene: TRBV9; d_gene: .; abundance: .; CDR3aa: CASSLAGNTIYF; CDR3nt: TGTGCCAGCAGCCTGGCAGGAAACACCATATATTTT
j_gene: TRBJ2-5; v_gene: TRBV7-9; d_gene: .; abundance: .; CDR3aa: CASTSGRGPETQYF; CDR3nt: TGTGCCAGCACCTCTGGGCGGGGGCCTGAGACCCAGTACTTC
j_gene: TRBJ2-7; v_gene: TRBV5-1; d_gene: .; abundance: .; CDR3aa: CASSLDTAYYEQYF; CDR3nt: TGCGCCAGCAGCTTGGACACAGCTTACTACGAGCAGTACTTC
j_gene: TRBJ1-5; v_gene: TRBV5-4; d_gene: .; abundance: .; CDR3aa: CASSLGPEEPQHF; CDR3nt: TGTGCCAGCAGCTTGGGACCAGAGGAGCCCCAGCATTTT
j_gene: TRBJ2-2; v_gene: TRBV6-5; d_gene: TRBD1; abundance: .; CDR3aa: CASRDRGSYTGELFF; CDR3nt: TGTGCCAGCAGGGACAGGGGAAGCTACACCGGGGAGCTGTTTTTT
j_gene: TRBJ1-1; v_gene: TRBV5-5; d_gene: .; abundance: .; CDR3aa: CASSARQLGNTEAFF; CDR3nt: TGTGCCAGCAGCGCAAGACAGTTGGGGAACACTGAAGCTTTCTTT
j_gene: TRBJ1-1; v_gene: TRBV7-9; d_gene: TRBD1; abundance: .; CDR3aa: CASSLDRVLMNTEAFF; CDR3nt: TGTGCCAGCAGCTTGGACAGGGTCTTAATGAACACTGAAGCTTTCTTT
j_gene: TRBJ1-1; v_gene: TRBV7-6; d_gene: .; abundance: .; CDR3aa: CASSLTRSNTEAFF; CDR3nt: TGTGCCAGCAGCTTAACTCGATCGAACACTGAAGCTTTCTTT
j_gene: TRBJ2-2; v_gene: TRBV4-1; d_gene: .; abundance: .; CDR3aa: CASSQYRTGELFF; CDR3nt: TGCGCCAGCAGCCAATACCGGACCGGGGAGCTGTTTTTT
j_gene: TRBJ2-1; v_gene: TRBV27; d_gene: .; abundance: .; CDR3aa: CASSFYGDIVNEQFF; CDR3nt: TGTGCCAGCAGTTTCTACGGGGACATCGTCAATGAGCAGTTCTTC
j_gene: TRBJ2-7; v_gene: TRBV7-9; d_gene: TRBD2; abundance: .; CDR3aa: CASSSGLAGRGEQYF; CDR3nt: TGTGCCAGCAGCTCGGGACTAGCGGGACGGGGCGAGCAGTACTTC
j_gene: TRBJ2-1; v_gene: TRBV19; d_gene: TRBD2; abundance: .; CDR3aa: CASSILGGGNEQFF; CDR3nt: TGTGCCAGTAGTATCCTCGGGGGGGGCAATGAGCAGTTCTTC
j_gene: TRBJ1-1; v_gene: TRBV2; d_gene: TRBD1; abundance: .; CDR3aa: CASSPTGDTEAFF; CDR3nt: TGTGCCAGCAGTCCTACAGGGGACACTGAAGCTTTCTTT
j_gene: TRBJ2-5; v_gene: TRBV4-2; d_gene: TRBD2; abundance: few; CDR3aa: CASSQDPEGGGGHQYF; CDR3nt: TGTGCCAGCAGCCAAGACCCCGAAGGCGGGGGGGGCCACCAGTACTTC
j_gene: TRBJ1-2; v_gene: TRBV7-8; d_gene: .; abundance: .; CDR3aa: CASSSQSNYGYTF; CDR3nt: TGTGCCAGCAGCTCACAGAGTAACTATGGCTACACCTTC
j_gene: TRBJ1-2; v_gene: TRBV6-4; d_gene: .; abundance: .; CDR3aa: CASSESYPGRSGAFGYGYTF; CDR3nt: TGTGCCAGCAGTGAATCATATCCAGGTCGTTCAGGGGCTTTCGGCTATGGCTACACCTTC
j_gene: TRBJ2-5; v_gene: TRBV18; d_gene: TRBD2; abundance: once; CDR3aa: CASSSGGLETQYF; CDR3nt: TGTGCCAGCTCATCGGGGGGGCTCGAGACCCAGTACTTC
j_gene: TRBJ1-2; v_gene: TRBV30; d_gene: .; abundance: once; CDR3aa: CAWSDYGDYGYTF; CDR3nt: TGTGCCTGGAGCGACTACGGGGACTATGGCTACACCTTC
j_gene: TRBJ1-2; v_gene: TRBV11-3; d_gene: .; abundance: .; CDR3aa: CASSADRLNGYTF; CDR3nt: TGTGCCAGCAGCGCGGACAGATTGAATGGCTACACCTTC
j_gene: TRBJ2-7; v_gene: TRBV11-3; d_gene: .; abundance: .; CDR3aa: CASSLAGAGAEQYF; CDR3nt: TGTGCCAGCAGCTTAGCGGGGGCGGGGGCCGAGCAGTACTTC
j_gene: TRBJ2-7; v_gene: TRBV6-6; d_gene: TRBD2; abundance: .; CDR3aa: CASSSGGAGLEQYF; CDR3nt: TGTGCCAGCAGTTCCGGGGGGGCCGGGCTCGAGCAGTACTTC
j_gene: TRBJ2-2; v_gene: TRBV5-5; d_gene: .; abundance: .; CDR3aa: CASSLQGGVSAGELFF; CDR3nt: TGTGCCAGCAGCTTGCAGGGCGGGGTTAGCGCCGGGGAGCTGTTCTTT